These T cell receptor beta chains were read from a single sample in a study of T cell repertoires in cytomegalovirus infection. From the reads, TCRdb called clonotypes with MiXCR, one entry per CDR3 protein. Among some 150,000 distinct CDR3 sequences listed, roughly 6.5% were seen once. Sequences were obtained from PBMCs. The receptors shown here come from a human donor in good health (CMV status not recorded). Some clones in this sample may be carry-over from other donors' samples. CDR3s include the opening cysteine and the closing phenylalanine or tryptophan. Each record gives: clone size, J gene, V gene, D gene, CDR3 DNA, CDR3 protein. A D gene is named only where the DNA matches it firmly. Where a row states a size, it is once, few, many or the class of an expanded clone; other rows omit it.

size: many; J: TRBJ1-2; V: TRBV28; D: TRBD1; DNA: TGTGCCAGCAGTCCCGGTGGACAGGGGGCTCGGTATGGCTACACCTTC; CDR3: CASSPGGQGARYGYTF
size: many; J: TRBJ1-5; V: TRBV25-1; D: TRBD1; DNA: TGTGCCAGCAGTCCAGGACAGGGGGTCGATCAGCCCCAGCATTTT; CDR3: CASSPGQGVDQPQHF
size: -; J: TRBJ1-4; V: TRBV5-1; D: -; DNA: TGCGCCAGCCGCACAGGGCTTAATGAAAAACTGTTTTTT; CDR3: CASRTGLNEKLFF
size: many; J: TRBJ2-7; V: TRBV19; D: TRBD1; DNA: TGTGCCAGTAGTCGCCAGGGGGCATACGAGCAGTACTTC; CDR3: CASSRQGAYEQYF
size: many; J: TRBJ2-3; V: TRBV7-8; D: TRBD2; DNA: TGTGCCAGCAGGTCACTCGGGGTAGCGGGGGGCGGAGATACGCAGTATTTT; CDR3: CASRSLGVAGGGDTQYF
size: many; J: TRBJ1-6; V: TRBV2; D: -; DNA: TGTGCCAGCAGTCTCAGGGCAGATAATTCACCCCTCCACTTT; CDR3: CASSLRADNSPLHF
size: many; J: TRBJ1-1; V: TRBV7-2; D: -; DNA: TGTGCCAGCAGCTCTACACCCAACACTGAAGCTTTCTTT; CDR3: CASSSTPNTEAFF
size: many; J: TRBJ2-7; V: TRBV5-1; D: -; DNA: TGCGCCAGCAGCTTGAAACGGACCTACGAGCAGTACTTC; CDR3: CASSLKRTYEQYF
size: few; J: TRBJ2-3; V: TRBV12-3/TRBV12-4; D: -; DNA: TGTGCCAGCAGTCACCAGTCTAGCACAGATACGCAGTATTTT; CDR3: CASSHQSSTDTQYF
size: many; J: TRBJ2-1; V: TRBV5-6; D: -; DNA: TGTGCCAGCACCCATCGGCTGTGGCCCTCGATTTACAATGAGCAGTTCTTC; CDR3: CASTHRLWPSIYNEQFF
size: many; J: TRBJ2-5; V: TRBV12-3/TRBV12-4; D: -; DNA: TGTGCCAGCAGTTTAAGTGAGACCCAGTACTTC; CDR3: CASSLSETQYF
size: many; J: TRBJ1-6; V: TRBV28; D: TRBD1; DNA: TGTGCCAGCAGACGAGGGCGGGGACAGGGTAGTTCCTATAATTCACCCCTCCACTTT; CDR3: CASRRGRGQGSSYNSPLHF
size: medium-sized; J: TRBJ2-3; V: TRBV7-2; D: -; DNA: TGTGCCAGCAGCGAACTCCATAGCACAGATACGCAGTATTTT; CDR3: CASSELHSTDTQYF
size: many; J: TRBJ1-1; V: TRBV7-2; D: -; DNA: TGTGCCAGCAGCCTGCCCCGGATGAACACTGAAGCTTTCTTT; CDR3: CASSLPRMNTEAFF
size: many; J: TRBJ1-3; V: TRBV20-1; D: TRBD1; DNA: TGCAGTGCCATGGACAGGGCCGTAGGAAACACCATATATTTT; CDR3: CSAMDRAVGNTIYF
size: many; J: TRBJ1-1; V: TRBV12-3/TRBV12-4; D: -; DNA: TGTGCCAGCAACCCTCCAAGGGGTCGTCTGGACACTGAAGCTTTCTTT; CDR3: CASNPPRGRLDTEAFF
size: -; J: TRBJ2-1; V: TRBV15; D: -; DNA: TGTGCCACCAGCGCCACGGGGGCCTACTACAATGAGCAGTTCTTC; CDR3: CATSATGAYYNEQFF
size: once; J: TRBJ2-4; V: TRBV2; D: -; DNA: TGTGCCAGCAGTCCCCTAGCGAAAAGTGCGGGCAAAAACATTCAGTACTTC; CDR3: CASSPLAKSAGKNIQYF
size: -; J: TRBJ1-1; V: TRBV25-1; D: -; DNA: TGTGCCAGCAGTCCTCCGGGCCGCAGAGAAGCTTTCTTT; CDR3: CASSPPGRREAFF
size: -; J: TRBJ1-1; V: TRBV12-3/TRBV12-4; D: TRBD1; DNA: TGTGCCAGCAGTTGGCCCCACAGGGGAGCTGAAGCTTTCTTT; CDR3: CASSWPHRGAEAFF
size: many; J: TRBJ2-2; V: TRBV7-8; D: -; DNA: TGTGCCAGCAGCTTAGAAAGTGGTAGGAATGCCGGGGAGCTGTTTTTT; CDR3: CASSLESGRNAGELFF
size: many; J: TRBJ1-4; V: TRBV7-2; D: -; DNA: TGTGCCAGCAGCACAGAGGCAACTAATGAAAAACTGTTTTTT; CDR3: CASSTEATNEKLFF
size: many; J: TRBJ1-1; V: TRBV6-2/TRBV6-3; D: TRBD1; DNA: TGTGCCAGCAGTTACTCGACAGGGTCGAACACTGAAGCTTTCTTT; CDR3: CASSYSTGSNTEAFF
size: few; J: TRBJ2-6; V: TRBV9; D: TRBD2; DNA: TGTGCCAGCAGTAGGGAGGGGCGTGGGGCCAACGTCCTGACTTTC; CDR3: CASSREGRGANVLTF
size: many; J: TRBJ2-7; V: TRBV7-6; D: -; DNA: TGTGCCAGCAGCCCGTACGGGGACCGACCCTACGAGCAGTACTTC; CDR3: CASSPYGDRPYEQYF
size: few; J: TRBJ2-5; V: TRBV2; D: -; DNA: TGTGCCAGCAGAAGAGATATATTAGAGACCCAGTACTTC; CDR3: CASRRDILETQYF
size: many; J: TRBJ1-2; V: TRBV7-9; D: -; DNA: TGTGCCAGCAGTCCTACTCTCGTAGAGGGGAACAGGCAAAGTGGCTACACCTTC; CDR3: CASSPTLVEGNRQSGYTF
size: many; J: TRBJ2-1; V: TRBV7-6; D: TRBD1; DNA: TGTGCCAGCAGCCGGACAGGGGGGAGCTCCTACAATGAGCAGTTCTTC; CDR3: CASSRTGGSSYNEQFF
size: many; J: TRBJ1-1; V: TRBV28; D: -; DNA: TGTGCCGCGGTAGAGGGGGGGGACTCTAACACTGAAGCTTTCTTT; CDR3: CAAVEGGDSNTEAFF
size: many; J: TRBJ2-7; V: TRBV23-1; D: -; DNA: TGCGCCAGCAGCCCCAGGAACTTCTCCTACGAGCAGTACTTC; CDR3: CASSPRNFSYEQYF
size: many; J: TRBJ2-1; V: TRBV7-2; D: -; DNA: TGTGCCAATAGCCAAGGAGGGAATGTCGGGAATGAGCAGTTCTTC; CDR3: CANSQGGNVGNEQFF
size: many; J: TRBJ1-2; V: TRBV7-2; D: TRBD1; DNA: TGTGCCAGCAGCTTGGACAGGGACGGCTACACCTTC; CDR3: CASSLDRDGYTF
size: few; J: TRBJ2-1; V: TRBV5-6; D: TRBD1; DNA: TGTGCCAGCAGCTTGGCCGGGACAGGGGGTTCCTCTGAGCAGTTCTTC; CDR3: CASSLAGTGGSSEQFF
size: many; J: TRBJ1-2; V: TRBV4-1; D: -; DNA: TGCGCCAGCAGCCAAGATCGAGCAGGGACGAATGGCTACACCTTC; CDR3: CASSQDRAGTNGYTF
size: many; J: TRBJ1-1; V: TRBV29-1; D: TRBD1; DNA: TGCAGCGTCCACAGGGGGCGGAACACTGAAGCTTTCTTT; CDR3: CSVHRGRNTEAFF
size: many; J: TRBJ2-7; V: TRBV10-1; D: -; DNA: TGCGCCAGCAGTGAGTCCGGCGGTACCTACGAGCAGTACTTC; CDR3: CASSESGGTYEQYF
size: -; J: TRBJ1-4; V: TRBV20-1; D: TRBD1; DNA: TGCAGTGCTACCGGACAGGCGTGGAATGAAAAACTGTTTTTT; CDR3: CSATGQAWNEKLFF
size: many; J: TRBJ2-7; V: TRBV20-1; D: -; DNA: TGCAGTGCTATCGTACCCCGAGGCAACTACGAGCAGTACTTC; CDR3: CSAIVPRGNYEQYF
size: few; J: TRBJ2-5; V: TRBV6-2/TRBV6-3; D: TRBD1; DNA: TGTGCCAGCAGTTACTCCGGGACAGTGGGAGAGACCCAGTACTTC; CDR3: CASSYSGTVGETQYF
size: many; J: TRBJ2-5; V: TRBV30; D: -; DNA: TGTGCCTGGAGTGTAAACAGGGAAGAGACCCAGTACTTC; CDR3: CAWSVNREETQYF